This is a list of T cell receptor beta chains from one sample in a study of CD8 T cells in Susac syndrome. Using its own MiXCR run on the immunoSEQ multiplex PCR reads, TCRdb lists one record per CDR3 protein. The sample has about 120,000 distinct CDR3 sequences; about 93% are singletons. Material for sequencing was CD8+ T cells from PBMCs. All receptors come from a human donor with Susac syndrome. Each CDR3 is given with its conserved first and last residue. A D gene is named only where the DNA matches it firmly. Some rows mark clone size as missing; the rest say once, few, many or name a class of expanded clone.

>TRBV12-3/TRBV12-4|.|TRBJ2-5|TRBD1
TGTGCCAGCAGTTCGGGACAGGGGGCGCCGATTGAGACCCAGTACTTC
CASSSGQGAPIETQYF
>TRBV24-1|.|TRBJ1-5|.
TGTGCCACCACCCGGTCCCAGCATTTT
CATTRSQHF
>TRBV16|.|TRBJ1-2|.
TGTGCCAGCAGCCCGCAGAGAGGGCCCCTCTATGGCTACACCTTC
CASSPQRGPLYGYTF
>TRBV5-1|.|TRBJ2-4|.
TGCGCCAGCAGTTCGGACTGGGGCATTCAGTACTTC
CASSSDWGIQYF
>TRBV4-3|.|TRBJ1-4|.
TGCGCCAGCAGCCCGGGACCGGGACATATGTTTTTT
CASSPGPGHMFF
>TRBV5-1|.|TRBJ2-1|.
TGCGCCAGCAAGTCCGTAAGCTACAATGAGCAGTTCTTC
CASKSVSYNEQFF
>TRBV3-1|.|TRBJ1-4|.
TGTGCCAGCAGCCAAGTCCCCGTGATTAATGAAAAACTGTTTTTT
CASSQVPVINEKLFF
>TRBV13|.|TRBJ2-1|TRBD2
TGTGCCAGCAGCTTATCAGCGGGGGGCTCCTACAATGAGCAGTTCTTC
CASSLSAGGSYNEQFF
>TRBV3-1|.|TRBJ2-7|TRBD1
TGTGCCAGCAGCCAAGATGGTGGACAGGGACTCGACGAGCAGTACTTC
CASSQDGGQGLDEQYF
>TRBV20-1|.|TRBJ1-1|.
TGCAGTGCTGTCGTACAGGGCCGGGGCACTGAAGCTTTCTTT
CSAVVQGRGTEAFF
>TRBV11-2|.|TRBJ1-1|.
TGTGCCAGCAGCTCCGCGACAGTTGAAGCTTTCTTT
CASSSATVEAFF
>TRBV10-3|.|TRBJ1-2|.
TGTGCCATCAGTGATAGACTTTCTCCCAAGGATGGCTACACCTTC
CAISDRLSPKDGYTF
>TRBV20-1|.|TRBJ2-1|TRBD1
TGCAGTGCCCCAGGGGGCGGGTACAATGAGCAGTTCTTC
CSAPGGGYNEQFF
>TRBV15|.|TRBJ1-3|.
TGTGCCACCAGCACAGGACTGGGCTCTGGAAACACCATATATTTT
CATSTGLGSGNTIYF
>TRBV29-1|.|TRBJ1-2|TRBD1
TGCAGCGTTGAAACAGTGGGACAGGGGATTCGGTGGAGCTACACCTTC
CSVETVGQGIRWSYTF
>TRBV19|.|TRBJ1-5|.
TGTGCCAGTAGTATTGGTCGGATCAATCAGCCCCAGCATTTT
CASSIGRINQPQHF
>TRBV9|.|TRBJ2-7|TRBD2
TGTGCCAGCAGCGTAGGGGGAGGGGATTCCTACGAGCAGTACTTC
CASSVGGGDSYEQYF
>TRBV29-1|.|TRBJ2-6|.
TGCAGCGTCCGGGACTCTGGGGCCAACGTCCTGACTTTC
CSVRDSGANVLTF
>TRBV15|.|TRBJ2-3|.
TGTGCCATCGGGGGACCGTTCAGTTCAGATACGCAGTATTTT
CAIGGPFSSDTQYF
>TRBV29-1|.|TRBJ1-1|.
TGCAGCGTTACTAGACAGTCAACTGAAGCTTTCTTT
CSVTRQSTEAFF
>TRBV12-5|.|TRBJ2-3|TRBD2
TGTGCTAGTGGTTTGTTGTCTAGCGGCGAAGATACGCAGTATTTT
CASGLLSSGEDTQYF
>TRBV2|.|TRBJ2-7|.
TGTGCCAGCAGTGACAGCAGGGACTACGAGCAGTACTTC
CASSDSRDYEQYF
>TRBV5-1|.|TRBJ2-3|.
TGCGCCAGCAGCTTGGAAGGGACCGGGCCCCTGAGCAAGGCAGATACGCAGTATTTT
CASSLEGTGPLSKADTQYF
>TRBV15|once|TRBJ1-1|.
TGTGCCACCAGCAGACCCTCCTCGAACCCTGAAGCTTTCTTT
CATSRPSSNPEAFF
>TRBV10-1|.|TRBJ1-1|.
TGCGCCAGCAGCCCAGACGGGCGTAACACTGAAGCTTTCTTT
CASSPDGRNTEAFF
>TRBV20-1|.|TRBJ2-1|.
TGCAGTGCTAGAGATCGGGTTACCTACAATGAGCAGTTCTTC
CSARDRVTYNEQFF
>TRBV20-1|.|TRBJ2-3|TRBD2
TGCAGTGCTCAGAGTGGGACTAGCGGCACAGATACGCAGTATTTT
CSAQSGTSGTDTQYF
>TRBV20-1|.|TRBJ2-7|.
TGCAGTGCTATGGGGCAGGGGCGCGAGCAGTACTTC
CSAMGQGREQYF
>TRBV29-1|.|TRBJ2-1|TRBD1
TGCAGCATCAGACAGGGCACCGCCCTAAGCTCCTACAATGAGCAGTTCTTC
CSIRQGTALSSYNEQFF
>TRBV6-2/TRBV6-3|.|TRBJ1-6|.
TGTGCCAGCAGCCGGCTCAGGGACAATTCACCCCTCCACTTT
CASSRLRDNSPLHF
>TRBV29-1|.|TRBJ2-1|.
TGCAGCGTTGAAACGGGGGGCTGGGACAATGAGCAGTTCTTC
CSVETGGWDNEQFF
>TRBV5-6|.|TRBJ1-2|TRBD1
TGTGCCAGCAGCTTTTGGACAGGGGGAGGCCAGGGCTACACCTTC
CASSFWTGGGQGYTF
>TRBV19|.|TRBJ2-5|.
TGTGCCAGTAGCCCTCTGGGATTTCAAGAGACCCAGTACTTC
CASSPLGFQETQYF
>TRBV6-5|.|TRBJ2-7|.
TGTGCCAGCGGGGTGGGGGGCAACCCCTTATACGAGCAGTACTTC
CASGVGGNPLYEQYF
>TRBV27|.|TRBJ1-5|.
TGTGCCAGCAGTCGCGGGGCAGGGGCAAGCAATCAGCCCCAGCATTTT
CASSRGAGASNQPQHF
>TRBV5-6|.|TRBJ2-7|TRBD1
TGTGCCAGCAGCCAGGGACAGGGGGATCTGTACTTC
CASSQGQGDLYF
>TRBV21-1|once|TRBJ1-2|.
TGTGCCAGCAGCATAGAACAGAACTATGGCTACACCTTC
CASSIEQNYGYTF
>TRBV4-1|once|TRBJ1-5|TRBD1
TGCGCCAGCAGTGAAGGGACAGCACGGAAAGAGCCCCAGCATTTT
CASSEGTARKEPQHF
>TRBV6-6|.|TRBJ2-3|.
TGTGCCAGCTCCCAGATCCTCACAGATACGCAGTATTTT
CASSQILTDTQYF
>TRBV7-9|.|TRBJ2-1|TRBD2
TGTGCCAGCAGCTTAGAGGCTTATGGACTAGCGACTTACAATGAGCAGTTCTTC
CASSLEAYGLATYNEQFF
>TRBV6-1|many|TRBJ1-1|.
TGTGCCAGCAGTACCGGACCGTGGGGCACTGAAGCTTTCTTT
CASSTGPWGTEAFF
>TRBV27|.|TRBJ1-6|.
TGTGCCAGCAGTGTGTACGGTTCACCCCTCCACTTT
CASSVYGSPLHF
>TRBV7-2|.|TRBJ2-3|.
TGTGCCAGCACCGACCCCGGGAGCCTTGGGGATACGCAGTATTTT
CASTDPGSLGDTQYF
>TRBV12-3/TRBV12-4|.|TRBJ1-2|TRBD1
TGTGCCAGCAGTTTAGCGGGACAGCCACGGTATGGCTACACCTTC
CASSLAGQPRYGYTF
>TRBV9|.|TRBJ1-5|TRBD1
TGTGCCAGCAGCGTAGGCACAGGGGGCAATCAGCCCCAGCATTTT
CASSVGTGGNQPQHF
>TRBV7-9|.|TRBJ1-1|TRBD1
TGTGCCAGCATCCCAGATTTGGACAGGGGACTTAACACTGAAGCTTTCTTT
CASIPDLDRGLNTEAFF
>TRBV27|.|TRBJ1-2|TRBD1
TGTGCCAGCAGTCCCATCACACAGGGGAACTATGGCTACACCTTC
CASSPITQGNYGYTF
>TRBV24-1|.|TRBJ2-3|TRBD2
TGTGCCACCAGTCGGCGGGGGGGCCCTGATACGCAGTATTTT
CATSRRGGPDTQYF
>TRBV4-1|.|TRBJ1-1|.
TGCGCCAGCAGCCCGGGACAAGGAAGAAACACTGAAGCTTTCTTT
CASSPGQGRNTEAFF
>TRBV12-3/TRBV12-4|.|TRBJ2-7|.
TGTGCCAGCAGGAGAGTAGGGGGGCTCGGACCGTACGAGCAGTACTTC
CASRRVGGLGPYEQYF
>TRBV29-1|.|TRBJ2-7|.
TGCAGCGTTACAGGGACTGACGCATGGCAGTACTTC
CSVTGTDAWQYF
>TRBV29-1|.|TRBJ2-3|.
TGCAGCGTTGAGTTAGGGACAGATACGCAGTATTTT
CSVELGTDTQYF